This TCR beta chain was identified in a study of shared clonotypes between healthy human individuals. Data came from immunoSEQ multiplex PCR; TCRdb stores just in-frame clones and leaves some out. The sample records about 770,000 clones, 72% being singletons. Turning to this clone: The antigen is undetermined. A read error is the likely source, as a far larger clone sits one nucleotide away. Other DNA sequences in this sample translate to the same CDR3.

Investigators divided CD4+ cells into CD45RA+ naive and CD45RA-negative memory subsets. The study, taken as a whole, reports: Among donors, sharing of clonotypes was expected to be affected by sequencing depth. Memory subsets had estimated richness that was generally smaller than that of naive subsets. Only blood was sampled; tissue repertoires likely differ.

V was pared by 7 bases and J by 2 bases, with 11 bases between. Germline assignment: CDR1 MNHNS and CDR2 SASEGT. This CDR3 has 14 amino acids. The sequenced sample was memory CD4+ T cells sorted from blood. Documented subset: CD45RA-negative fraction. The TCR sequence derives from a woman aged 25 to 45 in good health. The V gene is TRBV6-1, the J gene TRBJ2-2, with D perhaps TRBD1 (6 bases). The CDR3 loop is CASILTGNTGELFF. CDR3 nucleotides: TGTGCCAGCATCTTGACAGGAAACACCGGGGAGCTGTTTTTT.